This TCR beta chain was obtained from a study of post-analysis software for immune sequencing data. Findings and limits, study-wide: Four or five TRBV segments occurring more often in patients than controls included TRBV5-6, TRBV5-1 and TRBV20-1.

The CDR3 consists of 17 residues. With 1 base clipped from V and 1 base from J, the junction kept 6 bases outside the gene matches. Germline-derived CDR1 and CDR2 are SGHRS and YFSETQ. In regard to this clonotype: What it binds is unknown.

TCR beta cDNA libraries included unique molecular identifiers. MiXCR, applied by TCRdb to the PCR reads, yields one record per CDR3 protein. The sample lists over 150,000 distinct CDR3 sequences, about 34% seen once, with 28% in the top ten. The sample consisted of blood, taken after autologous hematopoietic stem cell transplantation. The receptor was derived from a girl aged 5-17 years with multiple sclerosis. The V and J genes are TRBV5-1 and TRBJ2-1, with 9 bases fitting TRBD2. This chain's CDR3 is CASSLYGSGSSYNEQFF. The CDR3 DNA reads TGCGCCAGCAGCTTGTATGGTAGCGGGAGTTCCTACAATGAGCAGTTCTTC.